Reported below is one TCR beta chain. Its antigen is not identified. This entry belongs to a study of CD8 T cells in ankylosing spondylitis. Study-wide points: For ankylosing spondylitis blood, a TCR beta motif of 8 or 9 highly homologous variants appeared characteristic. As for the disease-linked clones, they showed a CD8+ phenotype and occurred at relatively low frequencies in peripheral blood.

A quantitative 5'-RACE method, one with molecular barcodes, was used to make TCR beta libraries. TCRdb reanalysed the 5' RACE reads using MiXCR and keeps one entry per CDR3 protein. The sample has under 250,000 distinct CDR3 sequences, approximately 30% seen once. Germline lookup yields CDR1 SGHTA and CDR2 FQGNSA. The length of the CDR3 is 14 residues. The germline V and J ends were trimmed by 2 bases and 3 bases, with 11 bases remaining between them. The chain has TRBV7-2 and TRBJ2-7, with unresolved D. The receptor was isolated from a male donor with ankylosing spondylitis or in good health (not recorded which). Material: blood, either unsorted or a sorted T cell fraction (not recorded which). The CDR3: CASSLSRTHYEQYF. CDR3 coding DNA: TGTGCCAGCAGCTTAAGCAGGACGCACTACGAGCAGTACTTC.